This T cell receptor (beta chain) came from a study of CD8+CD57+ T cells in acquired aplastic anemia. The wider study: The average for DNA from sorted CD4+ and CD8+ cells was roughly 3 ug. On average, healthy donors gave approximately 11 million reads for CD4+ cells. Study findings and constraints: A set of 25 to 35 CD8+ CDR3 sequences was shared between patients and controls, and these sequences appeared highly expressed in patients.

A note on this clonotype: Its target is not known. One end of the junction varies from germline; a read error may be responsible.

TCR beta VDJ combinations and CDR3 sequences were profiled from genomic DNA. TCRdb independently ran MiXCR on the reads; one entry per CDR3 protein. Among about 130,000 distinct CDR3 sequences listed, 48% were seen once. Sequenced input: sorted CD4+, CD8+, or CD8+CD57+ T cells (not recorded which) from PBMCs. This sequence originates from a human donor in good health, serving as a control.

CDR3 residues: CSARGTPNYGHTF. The DNA of the CDR3 is TGCAGTGCCAGGGGGACACCTAACTATGGCCACACCTTC. V is TRBV20-1 and J is TRBJ1-2, with 7 bases lining up with TRBD1. Germline values: CDR1 DFQATT, CDR2 SNEGSKA (reference sequence). The CDR3 runs to 13 residues.